This T cell receptor beta chain was retrieved from a study of T cells in Graves' hyperthyroidism and ophthalmopathy. Absent ophthalmopathy progression within 18 months defined stable Graves' hyperthyroidism. Clinical symptoms, serum thyroxine, TRAb, thyroid ultrasound and orbital computed tomography informed diagnoses. Trimming removed 2 bases at V and 7 bases at J, with 8 bases between. Germline lookup yields CDR1 MNHEY and CDR2 SVGAGI. The CDR3 is made up of 12 amino acids. Authors of the study amplified TCR beta CDR3 regions from RNA transcripts. First-round RT-PCR of the TCR CDR3 relied on the HTBI primer set. TCRdb itself ran the multiplex PCR reads through MiXCR, one entry per CDR3 protein. The repertoire consists of 400,000 to 600,000 distinct CDR3 sequences, with around 21% occurring once and the leading ten covering about 30%.

The chain couples TRBV6-5 to TRBJ1-1; D call uncertain. This receptor was obtained from a man aged 18 to 35 with Graves' hyperthyroidism. The specimen was blood. As DNA, the CDR3 is TGTGCCAGCAGTTACCCTCGGGGTGAAGCTTTCTTT. Amino acids: CASSYPRGEAFF.